This is a list of T cell receptor beta chains from one sample in a study of beta chain features in type 1 diabetes. Some clones are missing from TCRdb's copy, which holds only in-frame ones; the method was immunoSEQ multiplex PCR. The table shows 350,000 to 450,000 clones, with about 15% occurring only once. The specimen was naive CD4+ T cells from blood. The receptors come from a young woman in good health. The CDR3 runs from the conserved cysteine through the conserved F or W. The order of the fields is clone size, V gene, J gene, D gene, CDR3 protein, CDR3 DNA. The D gene is left open where the match is weak. Clone size is not always given. Where it is, it says once, few, many or a class for expanded clones.

size: NA; V: TRBV5-4; J: TRBJ2-1; D: TRBD1; CDR3: CASSSDYRGEQFF; DNA: TGTGCCAGCAGCTCAGATTACAGGGGTGAGCAGTTCTTC
size: NA; V: TRBV28; J: TRBJ2-1; D: TRBD2; CDR3: CASSFSSGSVNEQFF; DNA: TGTGCCAGCAGTTTCTCTAGCGGGAGTGTAAATGAGCAGTTCTTC
size: NA; V: TRBV13; J: TRBJ2-1; D: TRBD2; CDR3: CASRIAGGRNEQFF; DNA: TGTGCCAGCAGAATAGCGGGAGGGCGGAATGAGCAGTTCTTC
size: NA; V: TRBV30; J: TRBJ2-2; D: TRBD2; CDR3: CAWMRASGTNTGELFF; DNA: TGTGCCTGGATGAGAGCTAGCGGGACGAACACCGGGGAGCTGTTTTTT
size: NA; V: TRBV27; J: TRBJ2-1; D: NA; CDR3: CASSFRESNEQFF; DNA: TGTGCCAGCAGTTTCCGGGAATCTAATGAGCAGTTCTTC
size: NA; V: TRBV5-1; J: TRBJ2-2; D: TRBD1; CDR3: CASSLTSTGANTGELFF; DNA: TGCGCCAGCAGCTTGACCTCGACAGGGGCTAACACCGGGGAGCTGTTTTTT
size: few; V: TRBV5-1; J: TRBJ2-5; D: NA; CDR3: CASSFGVKYQETQYF; DNA: TGCGCCAGCAGCTTTGGAGTAAAGTACCAAGAGACCCAGTACTTC
size: NA; V: TRBV28; J: TRBJ2-3; D: TRBD1; CDR3: CASSNTPGQNTQYF; DNA: TGTGCCAGCAGTAATACCCCGGGACAGAATACGCAGTATTTT
size: NA; V: TRBV4-3; J: TRBJ2-3; D: NA; CDR3: CASSRRWDISDTQYF; DNA: TGCGCCAGCAGCCGGCGTTGGGACATATCAGATACGCAGTATTTT
size: NA; V: TRBV7-9; J: TRBJ1-4; D: NA; CDR3: CASSLGHEKLFF; DNA: TGTGCCAGCAGCTTAGGGCATGAAAAACTGTTTTTT
size: NA; V: TRBV28; J: TRBJ2-3; D: NA; CDR3: CASSQPPGSDTQYF; DNA: TGTGCCAGCAGTCAACCCCCAGGGTCAGATACGCAGTATTTT
size: few; V: TRBV19; J: TRBJ2-2; D: NA; CDR3: CASSRETGELFF; DNA: TGTGCCAGTAGTCGCGAAACCGGGGAGCTGTTTTTT
size: few; V: TRBV5-1; J: TRBJ2-5; D: TRBD2; CDR3: CASSRLAAYQETQYF; DNA: TGCGCCAGCAGTCGACTAGCGGCGTACCAAGAGACCCAGTACTTC
size: once; V: TRBV5-6; J: TRBJ2-5; D: TRBD2; CDR3: CASSSSGGAVQETQYF; DNA: TGTGCCAGCAGCTCCTCGGGGGGGGCTGTACAAGAGACCCAGTACTTC
size: once; V: TRBV7-9; J: TRBJ2-1; D: TRBD2; CDR3: CASSLVGSGRARQFF; DNA: TGTGCCAGCAGCTTAGTGGGTAGCGGGAGGGCCAGACAGTTCTTC
size: NA; V: TRBV2; J: TRBJ2-2; D: TRBD2; CDR3: CATAGRSTGELFF; DNA: TGTGCCACAGCGGGGAGATCCACCGGGGAGCTGTTTTTT
size: NA; V: TRBV6-1; J: TRBJ2-3; D: NA; CDR3: CASSEAPLRDTQYF; DNA: TGTGCCAGCAGTGAAGCCCCACTTCGCGATACGCAGTATTTT
size: NA; V: TRBV11-2; J: TRBJ1-2; D: TRBD1; CDR3: CASSTSDRVGYTF; DNA: TGTGCCAGCAGCACCTCAGACAGGGTGGGATACACCTTC
size: few; V: TRBV6-6; J: TRBJ2-7; D: NA; CDR3: CASSGGPSLTIRGYF; DNA: TGTGCCAGCAGTGGAGGGCCCTCTTTAACCATCCGGGGGTACTTC
size: NA; V: TRBV18; J: TRBJ1-3; D: NA; CDR3: CASSPSWGEDTIYF; DNA: TGTGCCAGCTCCCCCTCCTGGGGCGAAGACACCATATATTTT
size: NA; V: TRBV15; J: TRBJ2-1; D: TRBD1; CDR3: CATSRDRLWNEQFF; DNA: TGTGCCACCAGCAGGGACAGGTTGTGGAATGAGCAGTTCTTC
size: NA; V: TRBV5-1; J: TRBJ1-4; D: NA; CDR3: CASSLAGHGGEKLFF; DNA: TGCGCCAGCAGCTTGGCAGGCCACGGGGGGGAAAAACTGTTTTTT
size: NA; V: TRBV29-1; J: TRBJ2-3; D: TRBD2; CDR3: CSVDGSGISLVTQYF; DNA: TGCAGCGTTGATGGGAGCGGGATCAGCCTTGTTACGCAGTATTTT
size: NA; V: TRBV6-5; J: TRBJ2-7; D: TRBD2; CDR3: CASSSLTSGGSYEQYF; DNA: TGTGCCAGCAGTTCCCTCACTAGCGGGGGATCCTACGAGCAGTACTTC
size: few; V: TRBV30; J: TRBJ1-3; D: NA; CDR3: CAWNRAGNTIYF; DNA: TGTGCCTGGAACCGGGCTGGAAACACCATATATTTT
size: NA; V: TRBV11-3; J: TRBJ1-1; D: NA; CDR3: CASSLTVNTEAFF; DNA: TGTGCCAGCAGCTTGACAGTGAACACTGAAGCTTTCTTT
size: once; V: TRBV30; J: TRBJ1-2; D: NA; CDR3: CAWRTGNYGYTF; DNA: TGTGCCTGGAGAACAGGGAACTATGGCTACACCTTC
size: few; V: TRBV27; J: TRBJ2-6; D: TRBD1; CDR3: CASSPTGGWSGANVLTF; DNA: TGTGCCAGCAGTCCGACAGGGGGCTGGTCTGGGGCCAACGTCCTGACTTTC
size: few; V: TRBV5-4; J: TRBJ1-2; D: NA; CDR3: CASSGRDHYGYTF; DNA: TGTGCCAGCAGCGGGCGGGATCACTATGGCTACACCTTC
size: few; V: TRBV29-1; J: TRBJ2-5; D: NA; CDR3: CSVGQTGETQYF; DNA: TGCAGCGTTGGACAGACGGGAGAGACCCAGTACTTC
size: few; V: TRBV7-3; J: TRBJ2-1; D: TRBD2; CDR3: CASSKTSGGYNEQFF; DNA: TGTGCCAGCAGCAAGACTAGCGGCGGCTACAATGAGCAGTTCTTC
size: NA; V: TRBV30; J: TRBJ1-2; D: NA; CDR3: CAWSVFGRISDGYTF; DNA: TGTGCCTGGAGTGTATTCGGCAGGATTAGCGATGGCTACACCTTC
size: few; V: TRBV30; J: TRBJ2-3; D: NA; CDR3: CAGASEADTQYF; DNA: TGTGCCGGGGCATCTGAGGCAGATACGCAGTATTTT
size: few; V: TRBV29-1; J: TRBJ2-7; D: TRBD2; CDR3: CSAGGLAGIYEQYF; DNA: TGCAGCGCCGGGGGACTAGCGGGGATCTACGAGCAGTACTTC
size: NA; V: TRBV30; J: TRBJ2-1; D: TRBD1; CDR3: CAWSPTGGFEQFF; DNA: TGTGCCTGGAGTCCGACAGGGGGTTTTGAGCAGTTCTTC
size: few; V: TRBV6-5; J: TRBJ1-4; D: NA; CDR3: CASSYRGWEKLFF; DNA: TGTGCCAGCAGTTACAGGGGTTGGGAAAAACTGTTTTTT
size: few; V: TRBV6-1; J: TRBJ2-7; D: NA; CDR3: CASSEPRQVYEQYF; DNA: TGTGCCAGCAGTGAGCCTAGACAGGTTTACGAGCAGTACTTC
size: few; V: TRBV27; J: TRBJ2-1; D: NA; CDR3: CASSLLRRDNEQFF; DNA: TGTGCCAGCAGTCTACTTAGGCGGGACAATGAGCAGTTCTTC
size: few; V: TRBV9; J: TRBJ2-7; D: NA; CDR3: CASSLRQVAYEQYF; DNA: TGTGCCAGCAGCTTGAGACAGGTTGCCTACGAGCAGTACTTC
size: few; V: TRBV29-1; J: TRBJ1-4; D: TRBD1; CDR3: CSAATGGTEKLFF; DNA: TGCAGCGCTGCGACAGGGGGCACGGAAAAACTGTTTTTT
size: NA; V: TRBV4-1; J: TRBJ1-4; D: NA; CDR3: CASSQDYRDLEF; DNA: TGCGCCAGCAGCCAAGATTACAGAGACCTTGAATTT
size: NA; V: TRBV5-6; J: TRBJ1-4; D: TRBD1; CDR3: CASSVGQSNEKLFF; DNA: TGTGCCAGCAGCGTGGGACAGAGCAATGAAAAACTGTTTTTT
size: few; V: TRBV29-1; J: TRBJ1-3; D: NA; CDR3: CSVRLHSGNTIYF; DNA: TGCAGCGTTAGATTACACTCTGGAAACACCATATATTTT
size: few; V: TRBV4-2; J: TRBJ1-2; D: TRBD1; CDR3: CASSQGGGGHGYTF; DNA: TGTGCCAGCAGCCAAGGTGGAGGGGGCCATGGCTACACCTTC
size: few; V: TRBV2; J: TRBJ1-2; D: NA; CDR3: CASRGDLGNGYTF; DNA: TGTGCCAGCAGAGGGGATCTCGGAAATGGCTACACCTTC
size: NA; V: TRBV7-9; J: TRBJ2-1; D: TRBD2; CDR3: CASSLRLAGGPNEQFF; DNA: TGTGCCAGCAGCTTAAGACTAGCGGGAGGGCCCAATGAGCAGTTCTTC